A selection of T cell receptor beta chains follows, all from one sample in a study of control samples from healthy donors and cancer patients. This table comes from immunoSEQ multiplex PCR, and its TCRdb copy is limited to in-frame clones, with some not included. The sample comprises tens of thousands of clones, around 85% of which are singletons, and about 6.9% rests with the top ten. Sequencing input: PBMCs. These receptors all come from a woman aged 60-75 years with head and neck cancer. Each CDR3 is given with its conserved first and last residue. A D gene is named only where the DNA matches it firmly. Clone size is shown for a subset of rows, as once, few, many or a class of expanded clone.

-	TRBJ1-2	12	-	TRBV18	CASSPPPSGYTF	TGTGCCAGCTCACCACCTCCTAGTGGCTACACCTTC
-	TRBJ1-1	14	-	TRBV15	CATSREGLNTEAFF	TGTGCCACCAGCAGAGAAGGGTTGAACACTGAAGCTTTCTTT
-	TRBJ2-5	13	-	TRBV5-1	CASSTAGSETQYF	TGCGCCAGCAGCACCGCAGGGAGCGAGACCCAGTACTTC
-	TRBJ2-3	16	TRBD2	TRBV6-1	CASSEREGRRTDTQYF	TGTGCCAGCAGTGAGAGGGAGGGAAGGAGGACAGATACGCAGTATTTT
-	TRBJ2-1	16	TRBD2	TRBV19	CASSPLTGLAGGEQFF	TGTGCCAGTAGCCCCCTTACGGGACTAGCGGGAGGTGAGCAGTTCTTC
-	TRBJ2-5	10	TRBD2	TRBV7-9	CASAREAQYF	TGTGCCAGCGCCCGGGAGGCCCAGTACTTC
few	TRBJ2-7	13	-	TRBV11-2	CASSSGLTGEQYF	TGTGCCAGCAGCTCCGGACTTACGGGAGAGCAGTACTTC
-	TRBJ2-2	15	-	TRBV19	CASRPQRPNTGELFF	TGTGCCAGTAGGCCTCAAAGGCCGAACACCGGGGAGCTGTTTTTT
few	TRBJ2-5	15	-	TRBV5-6	CASSPEGYRGETQYF	TGTGCCAGCAGCCCGGAGGGATATAGAGGGGAGACCCAGTACTTC
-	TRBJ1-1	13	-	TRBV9	CASSARQDTEAFF	TGTGCCAGCAGCGCACGACAGGACACTGAAGCTTTCTTT
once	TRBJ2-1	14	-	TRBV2	CASIRRAPYNEQFF	TGTGCCAGCATTCGGAGGGCCCCTTACAATGAGCAGTTCTTC
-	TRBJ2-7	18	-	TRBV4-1	CASSQTRGGVGGTYEQYF	TGCGCCAGCAGCCAGACTCGAGGAGGGGTAGGTGGGACCTACGAGCAGTACTTC
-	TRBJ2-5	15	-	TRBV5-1	CASSLNGLIGETQYF	TGCGCCAGCAGCTTGAACGGTCTTATCGGAGAGACCCAGTACTTC
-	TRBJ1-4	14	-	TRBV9	CASSVEGAAEKLFF	TGTGCCAGCAGCGTAGAAGGGGCTGCTGAAAAACTGTTTTTT
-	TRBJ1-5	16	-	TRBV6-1	CASSERRRVGNQPQHF	TGTGCCAGCAGTGAACGGCGTAGGGTAGGCAATCAGCCCCAGCATTTT
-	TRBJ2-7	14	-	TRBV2	CASNTYAGTYEQYF	TGTGCCAGCAATACTTACGCGGGTACCTACGAGCAGTACTTC
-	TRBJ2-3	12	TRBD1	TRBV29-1	CSVGLGTGVQYF	TGCAGCGTTGGATTGGGGACAGGGGTGCAGTATTTT